The 31 T cell receptor beta chains below all came from one sample that was sequenced in a study of human T cells and chemical hapten exposure. Indicated time point: pre-sensitization, week 0. Treatment indicated: therapeutic diphenylcyclopropenone sensitization with weekly scalp DPC. TCRdb reanalysed the RACE reads using MiXCR and keeps one entry per CDR3 protein. The repertoire includes about 250,000 distinct CDR3 sequences, approximately 7.5% of them detected once, and 1.2% sits in the top ten. The specimen was whole blood, collected in connection with sensitization to the hapten diphenylcyclopropenone (DPC). Every receptor here comes from a man in his late teens or twenties with alopecia areata. Some clones in this sample may be carry-over from other donors' samples.

This clonotype was detected a few times. CDR3 DNA sequence: TGTGCCAGCAGCCTGACTAGCCGTGAGGAGCAGTACTTC. It is translated as CASSLTSREEQYF. V usage is TRBV28 and J usage is TRBJ2-7; 7 bases align to TRBD2. The CDR3 loop spans 13 amino acids. Germline lookup yields CDR1 MDHEN and CDR2 SYDVKM. After removal of 6 bases from V and 7 bases from J, the junction contained 9 bases not matched to a gene.

The chain carries TRBV29-1 and TRBJ2-5; 8 nucleotides match TRBD1. The trim removed 7 bases at V and 0 bases at J, leaving 4 bases unmatched. The CDR3 loop spans 13 amino acids. In germline, CDR1 is SQVTM, CDR2 ANQGSEA. CDR3 region: CSAGTGNQETQYF. The CDR3 DNA sequence: TGCAGCGCCGGGACAGGAAACCAAGAGACCCAGTACTTC.

In this sample, this clonotype turned up many times. The genes are TRBV7-9 and TRBJ2-1; D perhaps matches TRBD1 (5 bases). The CDR3 is 12 residues long. V was pared by 4 bases and J by 9 bases, with 10 bases between. CDR1 and CDR2 from the germline V gene are SEHNR and FQNEAQ (reference sequence). In DNA form, the CDR3 reads TGTGCCAGCAGCTCGGATGGGGCTGAGCAGTTCTTC. This codes for CASSSDGAEQFF.

A few counts support this clonotype. This sequence joins TRBV7-3 and TRBJ1-1; TRBD1 aligns across 7 bases. The CDR3 has 13 amino acids. Germline values: CDR1 SGHTA, CDR2 FQGTGA. After removal of 4 bases from V and 7 bases from J, the junction contained 6 bases not matched to a gene. The CDR3 DNA sequence: TGTGCCAGCAGCTCGGCCGGGACAGATGAAGCTTTCTTT. This sequence encodes CASSSAGTDEAFF.

This sequence joins TRBV5-6 and TRBJ2-1, with D hard to call. V lost 0 bases and J lost 13, with 11 bases in between. CDR1 SGHDT and CDR2 YYEEEE come from the germline V gene. The CDR3 covers 12 residues. The CDR3 region has the DNA TGTGCCAGCAGCTTGGCTGGTCCTTCTCAGTTCTTC. Its translation: CASSLAGPSQFF. The whole variable domain, remainder taken from reference TRBV5-6 and TRBJ2-1, is DAGVTQSPTHLIKTRGQQVTLRCSPKSGHDTVSWYQQALGQGPQFIFQYYEEEERQRGNFPDRFSGHQFPNYSSELNVNALLLGDSALYLCASSLAGPSQFFGPGTRLTVL.

The genes are TRBV6-2 or TRBV6-3 and TRBJ1-1; D unresolved. The germline V gene has CDR1 MNHEY and CDR2 SVGEGT. The CDR3 runs 13 residues. V dropped 5 bases and J dropped 6 bases, with 13 bases sitting between them. CDR3 sequence: CASSQALSAEAFF. The CDR3 nucleotides read TGTGCCAGCAGTCAGGCCCTCTCCGCTGAAGCTTTCTTT.

This clonotype occurred a few times. The V gene is TRBV15, the J gene TRBJ2-2, with D perhaps TRBD2 (5 bases). This CDR3 is built from 12 residues. Germline CDR1 reads LNHNV; CDR2 reads YYDKDF (reference sequence). Trimming removed 5 bases at V and 10 bases at J, with 11 bases between. For the CDR3, the DNA is TGTGCCACCAGCCCGACTATGGAGGAGCTGTTTTTT. Translation: CATSPTMEELFF.

V gene TRBV19 combines with J gene TRBJ2-1; the match to TRBD2 covers 8 bases. The CDR3 consists of 15 residues. From germline, CDR1 is LNHDA and CDR2 SQIVND (reference sequence). With 3 bases clipped from V and 5 bases from J, the junction kept 6 bases outside the gene matches. CDR3 amino acids: CASSINSGANNEQFF. For the CDR3, the DNA is TGTGCCAGTAGTATTAATAGCGGGGCCAACAATGAGCAGTTCTTC.

V gene TRBV7-9 combines with J gene TRBJ2-2; TRBD1 is a possible D gene (6 bases). The V end lost 5 bases, the J end lost 5 bases, and 15 bases lay between the germline ends. The CDR3 has 15 residues. Germline V gene sequence: CDR1 SEHNR, CDR2 FQNEAQ (reference sequence). The CDR3 is CASSDMDSYTGELFF. CDR3 DNA: TGTGCCAGCAGCGACATGGACAGCTATACCGGGGAGCTGTTTTTT.

Comment on this clonotype: A junction end diverges from the germline sequence, so it may reflect a read error. V gene TRBV27 combines with J gene TRBJ1-3; D unresolved. The CDR3 covers 16 residues. The germline V gene encodes CDR1 MNHEY and CDR2 SMNVEV (reference sequence). The chain's CDR3 is CASTPEGDFSGNTINF. CDR3 sequence (DNA): TGTGCCAGCACTCCCGAGGGAGATTTCTCTGGAAACACCATAAATTTT.

This clonotype was recorded a few times. V and J are TRBV10-3 and TRBJ2-2, with 7 bases matching TRBD1. Germline CDR1 is ENHRY and CDR2 is SYGVKD. The CDR3 contains 14 residues. V gave up 6 bases and J gave up 7 bases; unmatched junction bases: 8. Written as DNA, the CDR3 is TGTGCCATCAGCCCCCGGGACAGCGACGGGGAGCTGTTTTTT. Translating it yields CAISPRDSDGELFF.

This clonotype appeared a few times. The rearrangement uses TRBV28 and TRBJ1-5; tentative D call: TRBD1 (5 bases). The CDR3 spans 17 residues. The V gene lost 0 bases and the J gene lost 3 bases, with 15 bases spanning the gap. CDR1 MDHEN and CDR2 SYDVKM come from the germline V gene. This chain's CDR3 is CASSLWYPRQINQPQHF. The CDR3, as DNA: TGTGCCAGCAGTTTATGGTATCCCCGACAGATCAATCAGCCCCAGCATTTT.

V usage is TRBV7-2 and J usage is TRBJ2-7; 8 bases are a match to TRBD1. Germline lookup yields CDR1 SGHTA and CDR2 FQGNSA. This CDR3 spans 15 amino acids. V was clipped by 1 base and J by 0 bases; unmatched bases: 2. CDR3 loop: CASSLGGTGSYEQYV. The CDR3 DNA is TGTGCCAGCAGCTTAGGAGGGACAGGCTCCTACGAGCAGTACGTC.

This clonotype was counted a few times. This chain joins TRBV5-5 and TRBJ1-1; D is ambiguous. The CDR3 contains 15 residues. Germline CDR1 and CDR2: SGHKS and YYEKEE (reference sequence). Trimming stripped 2 bases from V and 1 base from J, with 12 bases between. The CDR3 loop is CASSFKGSWNTEAFF. CDR3 nucleotide sequence: TGTGCCAGCAGCTTCAAAGGTAGCTGGAACACTGAAGCTTTCTTT.

V and J are TRBV7-9 and TRBJ2-1; 14 nucleotides match TRBD2. With V trimmed by 6 bases and J by 2 bases, 12 bases remained unmatched. This CDR3 is built from 19 residues. CDR1 is SEHNR and CDR2 is FQNEAQ in the germline V gene (reference sequence). DNA for the CDR3: TGTGCCAGCAGTGGCGGACTAGCGGGGGGAGAATTTACCTACAATGAGCAGTTCTTC. Translating gives CASSGGLAGGEFTYNEQFF.

This clonotype showed up just a few times. The gene calls are TRBV5-1 and TRBJ2-1; 8 bases are shared with TRBD2. The ends lost 5 bases at V and 7 bases at J; junction bases unmatched: 14. The CDR3 runs 16 residues. Germline V gives CDR1 SGHRS, CDR2 YFSETQ. DNA for the CDR3: TGCGCCAGCAGTTCCCTTAGCGGGGACTCCGGTAATGAGCAGTTCTTC. This gives the protein CASSSLSGDSGNEQFF. The variable domain in full, completed from reference TRBV5-1 and TRBJ2-1, reads KAGVTQTPRYLIKTRGQQVTLSCSPISGHRSVSWYQQTPGQGLQFLFEYFSETQRNKGNFPGRFSGRQFSNSRSEMNVSTLELGDSALYLCASSSLSGDSGNEQFFGPGTRLTVL.

The chain is built from TRBV7-9 and TRBJ2-1; D gene unclear. The CDR3 consists of 15 residues. Between the trimmed V and J ends, which lost 2 bases and 9 bases, there was a span of 17 bases. Germline CDR1 reads SEHNR; CDR2 reads FQNEAQ (reference sequence). CDR3 in DNA: TGTGCCAGCAGCTTACTAAGGGTGATATTTAGTGAGCAGTTCTTC. Translation gives CASSLLRVIFSEQFF.

In its sample, this clonotype was seen many times. V is TRBV20-1 and J is TRBJ1-1, with TRBD1 identical over 11 bases. The germline CDR1 and CDR2 sequences are DFQATT and SNEGSKA (reference sequence). Losses at the gene ends were 3 bases for V and 0 bases for J; bases not matched to a gene: 6. This CDR3 comprises 16 residues. The CDR3 region has the DNA TGCAGTGCTAGGGGGACAGGGGGAACCTTGAACACTGAAGCTTTCTTT. Its translation: CSARGTGGTLNTEAFF.

The V and J genes are TRBV10-3 and TRBJ1-1, with D possibly matching TRBD1 (5 bases). This CDR3 contains 14 residues. The V gene lost 4 bases and the J gene lost 11 bases, with 20 bases spanning the gap. Germline CDR1 reads ENHRY; CDR2 reads SYGVKD. CDR3 protein: CAISVWGDRVLAFF. In DNA form, the CDR3 reads TGTGCCATCAGTGTTTGGGGGGACCGGGTACTGGCTTTCTTT.

This clonotype has a count of ten or more. DNA for the CDR3: TGCAGTGCGAGCATAGGGACAGGGTATAGTCAGCCCCAGCATTTT. It is translated as CSASIGTGYSQPQHF. This rearrangement joins TRBV20-1 to TRBJ1-5; 9 bases map to TRBD1. The CDR3 runs 15 residues. From germline, CDR1 is DFQATT and CDR2 SNEGSKA (reference sequence). With V trimmed by 6 bases and J by 6 bases, 12 bases remained unmatched.

The chain recombines TRBV6-2 or TRBV6-3 with TRBJ1-1, with D uncertain. This CDR3 is built from 12 residues. Germline V gene data show CDR1 as MNHEY and CDR2 as SVGEGT. With 9 bases removed from V and 5 bases from J, the gap between germline ends came to 13 bases. The CDR3 coding sequence is TGTGCCAGTCGGCAGGAACCTACTGAAGCTTTCTTT. Translated: CASRQEPTEAFF.

This clonotype was observed a few times. The chain recombines TRBV20-1 with TRBJ2-7; D not certain. The CDR3 runs 12 residues. Trimming left V 2 bases short and J 0 bases short, with 5 bases between. The germline V gene encodes CDR1 DFQATT and CDR2 SNEGSKA (reference sequence). The CDR3 DNA sequence: TGCAGTGCTAGAAGGAACTCCTACGAGCAGTACTTC. Translation gives CSARRNSYEQYF.

This clonotype occurred many times. The genes are TRBV6-1 and TRBJ1-4, with D possibly matching TRBD1 (6 bases). This CDR3 region has 15 residues. Per the germline V gene, CDR1 is MNHNS and CDR2 is SASEGT. The ends were cut back, 6 bases at V and 0 bases at J, with 11 bases in the middle. CDR3 bases: TGTGCCAGCAGCGGACAGTTTGCAACTAATGAAAAACTGTTTTTT. Protein sequence: CASSGQFATNEKLFF.

The table lists this clonotype with many counts. The chain couples TRBV20-1 to TRBJ2-5; D may correspond to TRBD1 or TRBD2 (5 bases each). CDR3 length: 13 amino acids. V lost 6 bases and J 0 bases, leaving 11 bases between the germline ends. Germline CDR1 DFQATT, CDR2 SNEGSKA (reference sequence). The DNA for the CDR3 is TGCAGTGCGGAAGGGACCTACCAAGAGACCCAGTACTTC. It translates to CSAEGTYQETQYF.

The chain couples TRBV12-3 or TRBV12-4 to TRBJ2-3; D possibly corresponds to TRBD2 (7 bases). The V gene lost 3 bases and the J gene lost 0 bases, with 16 bases spanning the gap. There are 17 residues in the CDR3. CDR3 protein: CASSLGGGRTSTDTQYF. The CDR3 DNA is TGTGCCAGCAGTTTGGGGGGGGGCCGAACTAGCACAGATACGCAGTATTTT.

At least ten counts were recorded for this clonotype. The V call is TRBV27, the J call TRBJ2-6; a weak D match, TRBD1 (6 bases). The CDR3 extends over 16 amino acids. Germline V lookup: CDR1 MNHEY, CDR2 SMNVEV (reference sequence). Trimming removed 5 bases from V and 4 bases from J, with 15 bases in between. CDR3 residues: CASSPLWGPGANVLTF. The CDR3 DNA reads TGTGCCAGCAGTCCCCTTTGGGGGCCAGGGGCCAACGTCCTGACTTTC.

This clonotype was seen repeatedly, ten times or more. This sequence joins TRBV24-1 and TRBJ2-5, with D perhaps TRBD1 (6 bases). The germline V gene encodes CDR1 KGHDR and CDR2 SFDVKD. The germline V and J ends were trimmed by 3 bases and 2 bases, with 12 bases remaining between them. The CDR3 sequence is 15 residues long. The CDR3 DNA is TGTGCCACCAGTGATGCCGGGACACATCAAGAGACCCAGTACTTC. Its protein is CATSDAGTHQETQYF.

This clonotype came up a few times. The chain carries TRBV12-3 or TRBV12-4 and TRBJ1-3; TRBD1 is a possible D gene (6 bases). This CDR3 comprises 19 residues. Trimming took 6 bases from V and 0 from J, leaving 24 bases between them. DNA of the CDR3: TGTGCCAGCAGCCTTGGACAGAGGGGACCAATATTCTCTGGAAACACCATATATTTT. This gives the protein CASSLGQRGPIFSGNTIYF.

This clonotype was seen a few times. The chain couples TRBV5-1 to TRBJ2-2, with D unresolved. V was cut by 5 bases and J by 1 base, with 12 bases left in between. This CDR3 is built from 15 residues. Germline CDR1 reads SGHRS; CDR2 reads YFSETQ. The CDR3 sequence: CASRSWQQNTGELFF. Written as DNA, the CDR3 is TGCGCCAGCAGGTCGTGGCAGCAGAACACCGGGGAGCTGTTTTTT.

At least ten counts were recorded for this clonotype. This sequence joins TRBV28 and TRBJ1-6; possibly TRBD1 for D (5 bases). Trimming removed 5 bases at V and 7 bases at J, with 18 bases between. This CDR3 comprises 16 residues. Germline CDR1 is MDHEN and CDR2 is SYDVKM. CDR3 amino acids: CASSPPGLKGNSPLHF. As DNA, the CDR3 is TGTGCCAGCAGTCCACCGGGACTTAAGGGGAATTCACCCCTCCACTTT.

This clonotype was counted between two and nine times. This rearrangement joins TRBV7-9 to TRBJ1-5; no clear D. Trimming left V 6 bases short and J 0 bases short, with 6 bases between. CDR1 and CDR2 (germline): SEHNR, FQNEAQ (reference sequence). The CDR3 runs to 13 residues. For the CDR3, the DNA is TGTGCCAGCAGGGCTAATAGCAATCAGCCCCAGCATTTT. Translation gives CASRANSNQPQHF.